This entry lists 30 T cell receptor beta chains sequenced from one sample in a study of shared clonotypes between healthy human individuals. Using immunoSEQ multiplex PCR, the repertoire was profiled, and TCRdb retains in-frame clones only, with some absent. This table holds approximately 640,000 clones, roughly 88% found once. Material for sequencing was memory CD8+ T cells from PBMCs. Regarding subset: CD45RO+ cells pooled with CCR7-negative TemRA cells. Receptor source: a man between 18 and 35 years old in good health. Some clones in this sample may be carry-over from other donors' samples.

This clone was recorded once. The V and J genes are TRBV2 and TRBJ1-1; D remains unclear. This CDR3 has 11 amino acids. Trimming left V 7 bases short and J 1 base short, with 4 bases between. Looked up from germline, CDR1 is SNHLY and CDR2 is FYNNEI. Here the CDR3 DNA reads TGTGCCAGCATAGGGAACACTGAAGCTTTCTTT. Amino acids: CASIGNTEAFF.

CDR3 DNA sequence: TGCGCCAGCAGCCTCCCAGGGGGCGCCGGCCGGGGGACTGAAGCTTTCTTT. Amino acid sequence: CASSLPGGAGRGTEAFF. The chain employs TRBV5-1 and TRBJ1-1; 8 nucleotides match TRBD1. Germline V gene lookup returns CDR1 SGHRS and CDR2 YFSETQ. The V and J ends lost 4 bases and 5 bases, in that order; junction bases with no gene match: 16. CDR3 length equals 17 residues.

The chain is built from TRBV5-4 and TRBJ1-4; D remains unclear. The CDR3 loop spans 17 amino acids. Germline V CDR1 and CDR2: SGHNT, YYREEE (reference sequence). V shed 4 bases and J shed 0 bases, with 16 bases lying between them. DNA for the CDR3: TGTGCCAGCAGCCGACGCGGAGTGGTTGCAACTAATGAAAAACTGTTTTTT. The encoded protein is CASSRRGVVATNEKLFF.

This chain joins TRBV7-9 and TRBJ2-3; D is possibly TRBD1 or TRBD2 (5 bases each). Trimming stripped 5 bases from V and 6 bases from J, with 9 bases between. The CDR3 contains 12 residues. CDR1 and CDR2 (germline): SEHNR, FQNEAQ (reference sequence). Here the CDR3 DNA reads TGTGCCAGCAGCCCCAGGGAGGATACGCAGTATTTT. Translated: CASSPREDTQYF.

The genes are TRBV19 and TRBJ2-7; 8 bases fit TRBD2. CDR1 is LNHDA and CDR2 is SQIVND in the germline V gene (reference sequence). Trimming took 1 base from V and 4 from J; bases not matched to a gene: 3. The CDR3 sequence is 14 residues long. The chain's CDR3 is CASSIVSGTYEQYF. The CDR3 DNA follows: TGTGCCAGTAGTATAGTTAGCGGGACTTACGAGCAGTACTTC. The whole variable domain, filled in from reference TRBV19 and TRBJ2-7, reads DGGITQSPKYLFRKEGQNVTLSCEQNLNHDAMYWYRQDPGQGLRLIYYSQIVNDFQKGDIAEGYSVSREKKESFPLTVTSAQKNPTAFYLCASSIVSGTYEQYFGPGTRLTVT.

The rearrangement joins TRBV14 to TRBJ2-7; 8 positions agree with TRBD2. V lost 2 bases and J lost 2; bases outside the gene matches: 2. Germline CDR1 reads SGHDN; CDR2 reads FVKESK. The CDR3 is 14 residues long. The DNA of the CDR3 is TGTGCCAGCAGCCAACAAGCGGGAGCCTACGAGCAGTACTTC. Translated: CASSQQAGAYEQYF.

The CDR3 loop is CASRLIALNTEAFF. In DNA form, the CDR3 reads TGTGCCAGCAGGTTGATAGCTTTGAACACTGAAGCTTTCTTT. This chain links TRBV28 with TRBJ1-1; D is unresolved. V was shortened by 6 bases and J by 0 bases, with 11 bases between the two germline ends. This CDR3 has 14 residues. CDR1 and CDR2 from the germline V gene are MDHEN and SYDVKM. The full variable domain, its missing parts supplied by reference TRBV28 and TRBJ1-1, is DVKVTQSSRYLVKRTGEKVFLECVQDMDHENMFWYRQDPGLGLRLIYFSYDVKMKEKGDIPEGYSVSREKKERFSLILESASTNQTSMYLCASRLIALNTEAFFGQGTRLTVV.

The chain combines TRBV11-2 with TRBJ1-1, with D unresolved. Between the trimmed V and J ends, which lost 5 bases and 3 bases, there was a span of 10 bases. The CDR3 is made up of 13 amino acids. Germline CDR1 reads SGHAT; CDR2 reads FQNNGV. In DNA form, the CDR3 reads TGTGCCAGCAGCCGCCGGGAACACACTGAAGCTTTCTTT. Translating it yields CASSRREHTEAFF.

The rearrangement joins TRBV7-3 to TRBJ2-7; 9 bases fit TRBD1. The CDR3 is made up of 14 amino acids. Per germline, CDR1 SGHTA and CDR2 FQGTGA. The V gene end was trimmed by 5 bases and the J gene end by 3 bases; junction bases not matched to a gene: 5. This CDR3 reads CASSNRDRDYEQYF. The CDR3, as DNA: TGTGCCAGCAGCAACCGGGACAGGGACTACGAGCAGTACTTC. Filled out from reference TRBV7-3 and TRBJ2-7, the complete variable domain reads GAGVSQTPSNKVTEKGKYVELRCDPISGHTALYWYRQSLGQGPEFLIYFQGTGAADDSGLPNDRFFAVRPEGSVSTLKIQRTERGDSAVYLCASSNRDRDYEQYFGPGTRLTVT.

The chain couples TRBV6-5 to TRBJ2-5; D is ambiguous. This CDR3 contains 11 residues. Germline V lookup: CDR1 MNHEY, CDR2 SVGAGI. V gave up 4 bases and J gave up 4 bases, with 4 bases separating them. The CDR3 sequence is CASSWGETQYF. CDR3 in DNA: TGTGCCAGCAGTTGGGGAGAGACCCAGTACTTC.

The chain uses TRBV25-1 and TRBJ1-3; 10 nucleotides align to TRBD1. CDR1 and CDR2 from the germline V gene are MGHDK and SYGVNS. The CDR3 loop spans 14 amino acids. Trimming cost V 6 bases and J 3 bases; bases outside gene matches: 2. CDR3 residues: CASSDRGLGNTIYF. The CDR3 nucleotides read TGTGCCAGCAGCGACAGGGGGCTTGGAAACACCATATATTTT.

V is TRBV28 and J is TRBJ2-3; 10 bases match TRBD1. The CDR3 totals 16 residues. V dropped 5 bases and J dropped 0; count of bases not matched to a gene: 5. CDR1 is MDHEN, CDR2 SYDVKM, per germline. Here the CDR3 reads CASSPPDRGSTDTQYF. CDR3 bases: TGTGCCAGCAGTCCCCCGGACAGGGGGAGCACAGATACGCAGTATTTT.

The V call is TRBV27, the J call TRBJ2-5, with D tentatively TRBD1 or TRBD2 (5 bases each). The CDR3 covers 14 residues. V lost 6 bases and J 5 bases, leaving 16 bases between the germline ends. Per the germline V gene, CDR1 is MNHEY and CDR2 is SMNVEV (reference sequence). CDR3 sequence: CASRPLGVVETQYF. CDR3 DNA: TGTGCCAGCAGACCGTTGGGGGTCGTCGAGACCCAGTACTTC.

V usage is TRBV7-9 and J usage is TRBJ2-2; D is uncertain. Germline V gene data show CDR1 as SEHNR and CDR2 as FQNEAQ (reference sequence). The CDR3 consists of 15 residues. Between the trimmed V and J ends, which lost 6 bases and 0 bases, there was a span of 11 bases. The CDR3 spells CASRRDRSNTGELFF. In DNA form, the CDR3 reads TGTGCCAGCAGACGAGACCGATCGAACACCGGGGAGCTGTTTTTT. Looking up the rest from reference TRBV7-9 and TRBJ2-2 gives the full variable domain: DTGVSQNPRHKITKRGQNVTFRCDPISEHNRLYWYRQTLGQGPEFLTYFQNEAQLEKSRLLSDRFSAERPKGSFSTLEIQRTEQGDSAMYLCASRRDRSNTGELFFGEGSRLTVL.

This clone came up many times. This chain links TRBV19 with TRBJ1-5; D gene uncertain. V was pared by 5 bases and J by 7 bases, with 15 bases between. The CDR3 contains 14 residues. CDR1 is LNHDA, CDR2 SQIVND, per germline (reference sequence). The CDR3 region has the DNA TGTGCCAGTAGTCCCTTTGGAGGGAGCCAGCCCCAGCATTTT. The encoded protein is CASSPFGGSQPQHF.

The chain has TRBV7-7 and TRBJ2-2, with a tentative D call TRBD2 (5 bases). CDR1 and CDR2 from the germline V gene are SSHAT and FNYEAQ (reference sequence). Trimming cost V 1 base and J 6 bases, with 18 bases left between them. This CDR3 is built from 17 residues. The CDR3 here is CASSLVSAGRGPGELFF. The CDR3 DNA follows: TGTGCCAGCAGCTTAGTCTCGGCAGGCAGAGGGCCCGGGGAGCTGTTTTTT.

The chain joins TRBV11-2 to TRBJ2-7; 7 nucleotides agree with TRBD1. Per germline, CDR1 SGHAT and CDR2 FQNNGV. The CDR3 sequence is 14 residues long. After removal of 1 base from V and 5 bases from J, the junction contained 5 bases not matched to a gene. Written as DNA, the CDR3 is TGTGCCAGCAGCTTAGGAGACAGGGCCCACGAGCAGTACTTC. This gives the protein CASSLGDRAHEQYF. Variable domain in full (rest from reference TRBV11-2 and TRBJ2-7): EAGVAQSPRYKIIEKRQSVAFWCNPISGHATLYWYQQILGQGPKLLIQFQNNGVVDDSQLPKDRFSAERLKGVDSTLKIQPAKLEDSAVYLCASSLGDRAHEQYFGPGTRLTVT.

This clone was recorded only once. V and J are TRBV5-1 and TRBJ2-1, with 10 bases lining up with TRBD1. This CDR3 contains 13 residues. V gave up 6 bases and J gave up 8 bases; unmatched junction bases: 5. CDR1 and CDR2 (germline): SGHRS, YFSETQ. The CDR3 DNA reads TGCGCCAGCACCGGGACAGGGGTGCATGAGCAGTTCTTC. Protein: CASTGTGVHEQFF. Complete variable domain (other parts from reference TRBV5-1 and TRBJ2-1): KAGVTQTPRYLIKTRGQQVTLSCSPISGHRSVSWYQQTPGQGLQFLFEYFSETQRNKGNFPGRFSGRQFSNSRSEMNVSTLELGDSALYLCASTGTGVHEQFFGPGTRLTVL.

J is TRBJ2-7 and V is TRBV7-9, with D hard to call. The V gene's germline CDR1 is SEHNR and CDR2 FQNEAQ (reference sequence). With 1 base removed from V and 7 bases from J, the gap between germline ends came to 5 bases. The CDR3 runs to 11 residues. CDR3 in amino acids: CASSLGPEQYF. CDR3 nucleotides: TGTGCCAGCAGCTTAGGTCCGGAGCAGTACTTC.

This rearrangement joins TRBV2 to TRBJ2-2, with 15 nucleotides matching TRBD2. The CDR3 consists of 18 residues. The germline gives CDR1 SNHLY, CDR2 FYNNEI. The V gene end was trimmed by 6 bases and the J gene end by 3 bases; junction bases not matched to a gene: 8. The CDR3 loop is CASSTRTSGRGDTGELFF. The CDR3 bases are TGTGCCAGCAGCACACGGACTAGCGGGAGGGGAGACACCGGGGAGCTGTTTTTT. The complete variable domain, with remaining parts taken from reference TRBV2 and TRBJ2-2, reads EPEVTQTPSHQVTQMGQEVILRCVPISNHLYFYWYRQILGQKVEFLVSFYNNEISEKSEIFDDQFSVERPDGSNFTLKIRSTKLEDSAMYFCASSTRTSGRGDTGELFFGEGSRLTVL.

This chain connects TRBV4-1 to TRBJ2-1; 11 bases fit TRBD2. CDR1 and CDR2 (germline): MGHRA, YSYEKL. V was pared by 4 bases and J by 4 bases, with 9 bases of the junction left unmatched. This CDR3 contains 17 residues. The CDR3 nucleotides are TGCGCCAGCAGCCCCCAACTAGCGGGAGATCGGTACAATGAGCAGTTCTTC. Amino acid sequence: CASSPQLAGDRYNEQFF.

The rearrangement uses TRBV25-1 and TRBJ2-1, with 9 bases identical to TRBD2. The CDR3 is made up of 15 amino acids. With V trimmed by 0 bases and J by 10 bases, 7 bases remained unmatched. CDR1 MGHDK and CDR2 SYGVNS come from the germline V gene. As DNA, the CDR3 is TGTGCCAGCAGTGAATACAGCGGGGGGATCATGGAGCAGTTCTTC. Residues: CASSEYSGGIMEQFF.

The chain combines TRBV7-2 with TRBJ2-6, with D hard to call. Germline-derived CDR1 and CDR2 are SGHTA and FQGNSA. Deletions cut 4 bases from V and 4 bases from J, with 11 bases between. The CDR3 loop spans 15 amino acids. CDR3 sequence reads: CASSSPPLGANVLTF. In DNA, the CDR3 is TGTGCCAGCAGCTCCCCCCCACTCGGGGCCAACGTCCTGACTTTC.

At least ten counts were recorded for this clone. This chain links TRBV11-1 with TRBJ1-6; 9 bases match TRBD1. With 5 bases clipped from V and 7 bases from J, the junction kept 12 bases outside the gene matches. Germline V gene sequence: CDR1 SGHAT, CDR2 FQDESV (reference sequence). The CDR3 length is 17 residues. The CDR3 loop is CASSQREWTGVNSPLHF. The CDR3 coding sequence is TGTGCCAGCAGCCAACGTGAATGGACAGGGGTAAATTCACCCCTCCACTTT.

V and J are TRBV29-1 and TRBJ2-1; the match to TRBD2 covers 8 bases. CDR1 and CDR2 from the germline V gene are SQVTM and ANQGSEA. Trimming took 2 bases from V and 5 from J; bases not matched to a gene: 29. The length of the CDR3 is 22 residues. This chain's CDR3 is CSVEPLAVYGGGRFLENNEQFF. CDR3 nucleotides: TGCAGCGTTGAACCACTAGCGGTTTATGGGGGCGGCAGGTTTTTGGAAAACAATGAGCAGTTCTTC.

The chain links TRBV10-3 to TRBJ1-1, with D possibly being TRBD1 (6 bases). Germline values: CDR1 ENHRY, CDR2 SYGVKD. V was trimmed by 4 bases and J by 6 bases, leaving 18 bases between them. The CDR3 length is 15 residues. The CDR3 protein is CAISGLQGERAEAFF. As DNA, the CDR3 is TGTGCCATCAGTGGGCTACAGGGTGAGAGGGCTGAAGCTTTCTTT.

The chain joins TRBV7-9 to TRBJ2-7, with TRBD1 identical over 9 bases. V shed 5 bases, J shed 2 bases, and the junction held 13 bases outside the gene matches. CDR3 length equals 17 residues. Germline CDR1 and CDR2: SEHNR and FQNEAQ (reference sequence). In nucleotides, the CDR3 is TGTGCCAGCAGCCCCAAACCCCCGGGACAGGGTCCCTACGAGCAGTACTTC. It yields the protein CASSPKPPGQGPYEQYF.

The gene calls are TRBV10-3 and TRBJ1-1; D possibly corresponds to TRBD1 (5 bases). The V end lost 9 bases, the J end lost 4 bases, and 15 bases lay between the germline ends. Germline V gene data show CDR1 as ENHRY and CDR2 as SYGVKD. This CDR3 is 13 amino acids long. CDR3 amino acids: CAIAGGYGTEAFF. The CDR3 DNA sequence: TGTGCCATAGCGGGGGGGTACGGCACTGAAGCTTTCTTT.

The rearrangement joins TRBV9 to TRBJ1-5; no clear D. The V end was cut by 2 bases, the J end by 0 bases, with 9 bases between. This CDR3 is built from 15 residues. CDR1 and CDR2 (germline): SGDLS, YYNGEE. CDR3 region: CASSVGVNSNQPQHF. The CDR3 DNA is TGTGCCAGCAGCGTGGGAGTAAATAGCAATCAGCCCCAGCATTTT.

This clone was counted many times. The chain joins TRBV19 to TRBJ2-1; D might be TRBD1 or TRBD2, each matching 5 bases. V was trimmed by 1 base and J by 5 bases, leaving 15 bases between them. Per germline, CDR1 LNHDA and CDR2 SQIVND (reference sequence). This CDR3 has 16 amino acids. CDR3: CASSIGLNGANNEQFF. The CDR3 DNA is TGTGCCAGTAGTATAGGTCTAAACGGGGCAAACAATGAGCAGTTCTTC. The whole variable domain, remainder taken from reference TRBV19 and TRBJ2-1, is DGGITQSPKYLFRKEGQNVTLSCEQNLNHDAMYWYRQDPGQGLRLIYYSQIVNDFQKGDIAEGYSVSREKKESFPLTVTSAQKNPTAFYLCASSIGLNGANNEQFFGPGTRLTVL.